This T cell receptor beta chain derives from a study of neoadjuvant anti-PD-1 for oral cavity cancer. Germline V lookup: CDR1 SEHNR, CDR2 FQNEAQ (reference sequence). V was cut by 1 base and J by 5 bases, with 8 bases left in between. The CDR3 has 13 amino acids. This clone has a handful of counts. Data came from immunoSEQ multiplex PCR; TCRdb stores just in-frame clones and leaves some out. The data contain approximately 6,900 clones, roughly 79% of them singletons. The TCR comes from a person between 40 and 80 years old with oral cavity squamous cell carcinoma. The V gene is TRBV7-9, the J gene TRBJ1-1; D unresolved. Sequencing was performed on PBMCs, taken before nivolumab (anti-PD-1) treatment. In DNA, the CDR3 is TGTGCCAGCAGCTTAGGGGCGAATACTGAAGCTTTCTTT. Protein sequence: CASSLGANTEAFF.